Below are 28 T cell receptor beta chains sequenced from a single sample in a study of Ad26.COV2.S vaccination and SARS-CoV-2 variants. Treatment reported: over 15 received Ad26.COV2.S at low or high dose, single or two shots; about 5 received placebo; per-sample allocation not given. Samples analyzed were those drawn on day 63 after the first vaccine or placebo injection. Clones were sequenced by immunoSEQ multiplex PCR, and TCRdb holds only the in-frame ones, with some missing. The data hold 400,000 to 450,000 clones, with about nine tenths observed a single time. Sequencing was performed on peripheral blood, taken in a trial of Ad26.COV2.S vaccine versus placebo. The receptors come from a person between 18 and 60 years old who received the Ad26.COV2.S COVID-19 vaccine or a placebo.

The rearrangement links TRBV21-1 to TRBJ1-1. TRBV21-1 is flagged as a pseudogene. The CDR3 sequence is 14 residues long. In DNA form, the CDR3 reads TGTGCCAGCAGCAAAGAGAATATTAACACTGAAGCTTTCTTT. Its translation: CASSKENINTEAFF.

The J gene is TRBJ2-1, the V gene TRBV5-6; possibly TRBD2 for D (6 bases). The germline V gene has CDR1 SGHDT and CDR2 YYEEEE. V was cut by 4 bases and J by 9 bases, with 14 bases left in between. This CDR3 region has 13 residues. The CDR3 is CASSMMSRGEQFF. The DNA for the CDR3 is TGTGCCAGCAGCATGATGTCGCGGGGTGAGCAGTTCTTC.

The CDR3 coding sequence is TGTGCCAGCAGTTTACCGACAGGGACGAATGAAAAACTGTTTTTT. It codes for CASSLPTGTNEKLFF. This chain uses TRBV28 with TRBJ1-4; 7 bases map to TRBD1. Looked up from germline, CDR1 is MDHEN and CDR2 is SYDVKM. The CDR3 contains 15 residues. V was pared by 2 bases and J by 5 bases, with 5 bases of the junction left unmatched.

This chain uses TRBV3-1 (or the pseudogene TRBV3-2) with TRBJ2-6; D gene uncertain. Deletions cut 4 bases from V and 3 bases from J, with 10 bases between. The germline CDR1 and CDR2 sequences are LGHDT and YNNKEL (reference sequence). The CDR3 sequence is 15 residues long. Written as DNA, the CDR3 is TGTGCCAGCAGCCCCTTCAAGAGTGGGGCCAACGTCCTGACTTTC. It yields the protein CASSPFKSGANVLTF.

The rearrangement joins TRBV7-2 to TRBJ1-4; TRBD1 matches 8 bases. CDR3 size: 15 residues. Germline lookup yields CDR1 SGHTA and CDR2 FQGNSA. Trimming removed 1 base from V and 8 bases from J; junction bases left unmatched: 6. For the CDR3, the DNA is TGTGCCAGCAGCTTAGGAGGACAGGGTTACGAAAAACTGTTTTTT. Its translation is CASSLGGQGYEKLFF.

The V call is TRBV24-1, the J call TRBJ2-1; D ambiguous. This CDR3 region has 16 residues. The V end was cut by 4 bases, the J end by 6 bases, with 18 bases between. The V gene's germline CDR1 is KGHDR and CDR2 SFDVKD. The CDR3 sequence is CATSEAQAPGVNEQFF. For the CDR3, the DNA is TGTGCCACCAGTGAAGCTCAGGCCCCCGGAGTCAATGAGCAGTTCTTC.

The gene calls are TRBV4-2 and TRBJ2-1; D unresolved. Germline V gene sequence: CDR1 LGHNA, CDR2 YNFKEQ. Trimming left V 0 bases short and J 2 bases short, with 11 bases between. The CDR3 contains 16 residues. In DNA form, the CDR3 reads TGTGCCAGCAGCCAAGAGGACCTCTGGACCTACAATGAGCAGTTCTTC. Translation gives CASSQEDLWTYNEQFF.

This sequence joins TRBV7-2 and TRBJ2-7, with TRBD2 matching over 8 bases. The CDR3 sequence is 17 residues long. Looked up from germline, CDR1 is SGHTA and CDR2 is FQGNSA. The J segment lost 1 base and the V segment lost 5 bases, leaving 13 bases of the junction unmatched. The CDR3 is CASSVALRAGDSYEQYF. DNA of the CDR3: TGTGCCAGCAGCGTCGCTTTAAGAGCGGGAGATTCCTACGAGCAGTACTTC.

DNA of the CDR3: TGTGCCATCGGTGGTCTAGCGGGAGAAAGTACGCAGTATTTT. Amino acid sequence: CAIGGLAGESTQYF. The chain carries TRBV10-3 and TRBJ2-3; 10 positions match TRBD2. The CDR3 is 14 amino acids. Germline CDR1 is ENHRY and CDR2 is SYGVKD. Trimming cost V 8 bases and J 8 bases; bases outside gene matches: 10.

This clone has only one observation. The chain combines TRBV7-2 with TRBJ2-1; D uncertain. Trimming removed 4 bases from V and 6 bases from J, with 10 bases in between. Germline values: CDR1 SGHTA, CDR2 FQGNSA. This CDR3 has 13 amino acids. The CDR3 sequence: CASSSGTVNEQFF. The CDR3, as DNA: TGTGCCAGCAGCTCCGGTACAGTCAATGAGCAGTTCTTC.

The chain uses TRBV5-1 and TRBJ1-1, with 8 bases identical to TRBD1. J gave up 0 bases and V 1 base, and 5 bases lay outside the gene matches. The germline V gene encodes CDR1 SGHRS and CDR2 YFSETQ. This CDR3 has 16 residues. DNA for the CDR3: TGCGCCAGCAGCTTGTATACAGGGGGAGTGAACACTGAAGCTTTCTTT. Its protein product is CASSLYTGGVNTEAFF.

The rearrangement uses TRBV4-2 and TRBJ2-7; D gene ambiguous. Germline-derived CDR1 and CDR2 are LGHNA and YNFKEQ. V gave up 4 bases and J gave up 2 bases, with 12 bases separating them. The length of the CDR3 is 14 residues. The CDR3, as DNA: TGTGCCAGCAGCCCACTGGAAGGGCCCTACGAGCAGTACTTC. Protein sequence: CASSPLEGPYEQYF.

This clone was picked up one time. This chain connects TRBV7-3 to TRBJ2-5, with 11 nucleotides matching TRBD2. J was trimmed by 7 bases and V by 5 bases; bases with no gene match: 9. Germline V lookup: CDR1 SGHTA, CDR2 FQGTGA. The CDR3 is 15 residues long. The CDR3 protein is CASSPGTSGVWTQYF. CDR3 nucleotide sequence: TGTGCCAGCAGCCCAGGGACTAGCGGTGTATGGACCCAGTACTTC.

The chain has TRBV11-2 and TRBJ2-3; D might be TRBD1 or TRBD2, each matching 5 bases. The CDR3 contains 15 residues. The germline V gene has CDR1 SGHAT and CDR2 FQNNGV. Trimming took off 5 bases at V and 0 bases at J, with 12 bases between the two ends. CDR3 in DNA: TGTGCCAGCAGCCCGGGGCGTTTGAGCACAGATACGCAGTATTTT. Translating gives CASSPGRLSTDTQYF.

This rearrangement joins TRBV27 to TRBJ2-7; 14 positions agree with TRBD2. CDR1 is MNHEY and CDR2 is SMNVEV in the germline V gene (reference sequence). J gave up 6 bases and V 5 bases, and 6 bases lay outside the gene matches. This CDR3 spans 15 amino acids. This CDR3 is CASSLGTSGRGEQYF. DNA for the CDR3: TGTGCCAGCAGTCTCGGGACTAGCGGGAGAGGCGAGCAGTACTTC.

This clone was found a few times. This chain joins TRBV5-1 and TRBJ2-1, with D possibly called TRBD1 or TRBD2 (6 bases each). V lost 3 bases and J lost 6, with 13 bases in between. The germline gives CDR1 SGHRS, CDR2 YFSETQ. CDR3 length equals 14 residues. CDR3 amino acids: CASSWGAQSNEQFF. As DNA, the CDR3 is TGCGCCAGCAGCTGGGGGGCGCAGAGCAATGAGCAGTTCTTC.

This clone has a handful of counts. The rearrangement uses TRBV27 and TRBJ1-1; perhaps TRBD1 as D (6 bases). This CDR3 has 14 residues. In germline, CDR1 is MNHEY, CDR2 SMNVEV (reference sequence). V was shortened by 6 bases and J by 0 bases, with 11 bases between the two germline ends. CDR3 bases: TGTGCCAGCAGCACAGGGTTGATGAACACTGAAGCTTTCTTT. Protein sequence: CASSTGLMNTEAFF.

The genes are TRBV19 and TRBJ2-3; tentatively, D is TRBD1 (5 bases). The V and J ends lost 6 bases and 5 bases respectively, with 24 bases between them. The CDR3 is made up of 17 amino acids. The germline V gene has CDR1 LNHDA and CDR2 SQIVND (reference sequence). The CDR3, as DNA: TGTGCCAGTAGAGGATGGGGCCTCAAACGTCCAGAAGATACGCAGTATTTT. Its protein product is CASRGWGLKRPEDTQYF.

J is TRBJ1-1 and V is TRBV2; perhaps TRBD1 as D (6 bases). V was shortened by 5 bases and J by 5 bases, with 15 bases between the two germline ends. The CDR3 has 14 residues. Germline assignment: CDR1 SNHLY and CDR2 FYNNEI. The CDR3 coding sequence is TGTGCCAGCAGTCCCAACAGGGTGGGAACTGAAGCTTTCTTT. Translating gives CASSPNRVGTEAFF.

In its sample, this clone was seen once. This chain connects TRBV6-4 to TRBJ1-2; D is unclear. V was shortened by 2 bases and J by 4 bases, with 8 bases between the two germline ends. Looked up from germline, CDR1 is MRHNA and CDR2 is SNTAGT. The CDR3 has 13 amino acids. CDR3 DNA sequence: TGTGCCAGCAGTGACGAGGGTGGCTATGGCTACACCTTC. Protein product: CASSDEGGYGYTF.

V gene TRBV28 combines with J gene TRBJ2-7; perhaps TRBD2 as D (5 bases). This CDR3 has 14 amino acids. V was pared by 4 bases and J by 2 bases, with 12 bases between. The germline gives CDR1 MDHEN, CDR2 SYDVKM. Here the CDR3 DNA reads TGTGCCAGCAGTTCGGGAAGCGGCCCCTACGAGCAGTACTTC. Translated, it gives CASSSGSGPYEQYF.

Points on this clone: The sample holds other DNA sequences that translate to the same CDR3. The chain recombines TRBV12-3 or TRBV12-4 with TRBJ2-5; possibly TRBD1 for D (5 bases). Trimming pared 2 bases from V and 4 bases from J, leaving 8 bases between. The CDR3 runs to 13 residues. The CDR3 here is CASSLWGGETQYF. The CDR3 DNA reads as TGTGCCAGCAGTTTATGGGGCGGAGAGACCCAGTACTTC.

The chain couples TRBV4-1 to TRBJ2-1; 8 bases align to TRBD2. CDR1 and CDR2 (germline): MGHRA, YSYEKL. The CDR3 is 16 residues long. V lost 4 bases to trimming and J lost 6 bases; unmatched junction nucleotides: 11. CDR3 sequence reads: CASSPGPAGAPNEQFF. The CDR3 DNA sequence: TGCGCCAGCAGCCCAGGCCCAGCGGGAGCCCCCAATGAGCAGTTCTTC.

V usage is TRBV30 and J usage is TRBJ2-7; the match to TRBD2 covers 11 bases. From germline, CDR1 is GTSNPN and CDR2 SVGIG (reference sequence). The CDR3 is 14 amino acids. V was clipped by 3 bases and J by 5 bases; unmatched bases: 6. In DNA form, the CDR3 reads TGTGCCTGGAGCGTAACTAGCGGGAGTGACGAGCAGTACTTC. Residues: CAWSVTSGSDEQYF.

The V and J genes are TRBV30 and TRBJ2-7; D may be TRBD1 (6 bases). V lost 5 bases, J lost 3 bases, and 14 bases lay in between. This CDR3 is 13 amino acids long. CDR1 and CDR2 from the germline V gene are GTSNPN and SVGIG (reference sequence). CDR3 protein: CAWARQVSYEQYF. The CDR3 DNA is TGTGCCTGGGCTAGACAGGTTAGCTACGAGCAGTACTTC. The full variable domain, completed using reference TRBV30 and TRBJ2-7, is SQTIHQWPATLVQPVGSPLSLECTVEGTSNPNLYWYRQAAGRGLQLLFYSVGIGQISSEVPQNLSASRPQDRQFILSSKKLLLSDSGFYLCAWARQVSYEQYFGPGTRLTVT.

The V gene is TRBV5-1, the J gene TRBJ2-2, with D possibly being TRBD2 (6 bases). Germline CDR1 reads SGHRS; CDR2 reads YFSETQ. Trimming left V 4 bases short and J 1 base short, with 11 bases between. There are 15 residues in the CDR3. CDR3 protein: CASSPGGVNTGELFF. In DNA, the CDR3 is TGCGCCAGCAGCCCGGGCGGGGTGAACACCGGGGAGCTGTTTTTT.

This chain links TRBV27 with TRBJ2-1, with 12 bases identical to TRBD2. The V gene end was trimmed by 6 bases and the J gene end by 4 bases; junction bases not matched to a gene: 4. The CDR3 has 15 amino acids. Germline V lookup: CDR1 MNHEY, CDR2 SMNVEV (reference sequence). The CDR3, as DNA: TGTGCCAGCAGCCCCGGACTAGCGGGGTACAATGAGCAGTTCTTC. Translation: CASSPGLAGYNEQFF.

CDR3 sequence: CASSFGQGTTNEQFF. The DNA of the CDR3 is TGTGCCAGCAGCTTCGGACAGGGGACGACCAATGAGCAGTTCTTC. V usage is TRBV7-3 and J usage is TRBJ2-1, with 9 bases that match TRBD1. The CDR3 length is 15 residues. The germline V gene has CDR1 SGHTA and CDR2 FQGTGA. The junction had 6 bases not matched to a gene; V was cut back by 3 bases and J by 6 bases.